What follows is one T cell receptor (beta chain) and its context. The target antigen is unknown. This sample also contains other DNA sequences that code for the same CDR3. This sample is drawn from a study of shared clonotypes between healthy human individuals. About the study: A couple of women and a few men aged 18 to 49 served as donors. Used for every donor were three CD4 naive, three CD4 memory, two CD8 naive and one CD8 memory plate.

Whole-study findings and limits: Larger estimated richness was generally recorded for naive subsets relative to memory subsets.

The CDR3 has 15 residues. Trimming cost V 5 bases and J 2 bases; bases outside gene matches: 6. Germline assignment: CDR1 SNHLY and CDR2 FYNNEI. Donors were healthy HIV-negative adults without recently reported acute infections or vaccinations. Repertoires were generated with immunoSEQ multiplex PCR, while TCRdb's copy carries only in-frame clones and drops some. This sample has some 1.5 million clones, with around 97% found just once. The clonotype originates from a man between 25 and 39 years old in good health. Sequencing was carried out using naive CD4+ T cells sorted from blood. Subset specified: CD45RA+ positively selected. The chain has TRBV2 and TRBJ1-5, with 7 bases aligning to TRBD1. CDR3 coding DNA: TGTGCCAGCAGTAAGGACAGGAGAGGCAATCAGCCCCAGCATTTT. Translating gives CASSKDRRGNQPQHF.